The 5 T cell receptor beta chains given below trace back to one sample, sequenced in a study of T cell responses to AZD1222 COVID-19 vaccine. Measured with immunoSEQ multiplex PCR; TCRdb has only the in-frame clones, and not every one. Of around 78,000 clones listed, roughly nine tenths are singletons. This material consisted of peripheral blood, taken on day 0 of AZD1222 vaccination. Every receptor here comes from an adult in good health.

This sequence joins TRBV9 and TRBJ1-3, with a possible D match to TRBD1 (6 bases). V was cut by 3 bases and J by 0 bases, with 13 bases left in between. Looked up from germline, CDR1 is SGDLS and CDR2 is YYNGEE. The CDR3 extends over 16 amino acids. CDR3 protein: CASSEGGTSSGNTIYF. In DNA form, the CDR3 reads TGTGCCAGCAGCGAAGGGGGGACCAGCTCTGGAAACACCATATATTTT.

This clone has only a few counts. The CDR3, as DNA: TGCGCCAGCAGCCAAGCCTCCGGGACAGGGAACGAGCAGTACTTC. It encodes CASSQASGTGNEQYF. This chain uses TRBV4-3 with TRBJ2-7, with 9 bases matching TRBD1. Germline V gene lookup returns CDR1 LGHNA and CDR2 YSLEER. The V and J ends lost 1 base and 5 bases, in that order; junction bases with no gene match: 6. This CDR3 is 15 amino acids long.

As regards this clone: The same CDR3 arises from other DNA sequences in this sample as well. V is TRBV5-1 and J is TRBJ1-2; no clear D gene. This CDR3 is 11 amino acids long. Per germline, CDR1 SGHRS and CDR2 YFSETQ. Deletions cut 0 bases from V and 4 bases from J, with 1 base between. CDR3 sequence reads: CASSLGYGYTF. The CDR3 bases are TGCGCCAGCAGCTTGGGCTATGGCTACACCTTC.

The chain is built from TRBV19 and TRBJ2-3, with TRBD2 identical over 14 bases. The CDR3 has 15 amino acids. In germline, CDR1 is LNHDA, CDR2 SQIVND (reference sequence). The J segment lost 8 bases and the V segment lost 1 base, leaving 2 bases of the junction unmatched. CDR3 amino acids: CASSIGTSGGSTQYF. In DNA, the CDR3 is TGTGCCAGTAGTATAGGGACTAGCGGGGGGTCTACGCAGTATTTT.

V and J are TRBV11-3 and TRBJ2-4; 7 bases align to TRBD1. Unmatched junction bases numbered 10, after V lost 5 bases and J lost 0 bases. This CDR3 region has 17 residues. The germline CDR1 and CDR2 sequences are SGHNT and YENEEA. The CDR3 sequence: CASSPGTAKLAKNIQYF. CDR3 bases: TGTGCCAGCAGCCCTGGGACAGCAAAACTAGCCAAAAACATTCAGTACTTC.